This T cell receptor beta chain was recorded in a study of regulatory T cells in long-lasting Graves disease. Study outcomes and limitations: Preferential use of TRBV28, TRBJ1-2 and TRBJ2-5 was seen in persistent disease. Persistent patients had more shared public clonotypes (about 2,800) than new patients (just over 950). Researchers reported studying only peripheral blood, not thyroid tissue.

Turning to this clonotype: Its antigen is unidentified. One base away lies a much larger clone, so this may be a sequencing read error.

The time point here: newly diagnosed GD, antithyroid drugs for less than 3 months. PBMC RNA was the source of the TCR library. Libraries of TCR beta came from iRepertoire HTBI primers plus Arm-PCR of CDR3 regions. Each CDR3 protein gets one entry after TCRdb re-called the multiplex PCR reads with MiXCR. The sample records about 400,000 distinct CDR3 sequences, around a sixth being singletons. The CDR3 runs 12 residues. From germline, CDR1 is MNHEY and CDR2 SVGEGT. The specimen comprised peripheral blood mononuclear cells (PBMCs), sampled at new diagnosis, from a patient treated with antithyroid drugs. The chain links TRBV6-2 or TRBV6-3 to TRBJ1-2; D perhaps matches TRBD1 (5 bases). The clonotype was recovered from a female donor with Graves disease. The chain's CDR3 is CASSERQYGCTF. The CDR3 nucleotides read TGTGCCAGCAGTGAACGACAGTATGGCTGCACCTTC.